The 21 T cell receptor beta chains below were found in one sample sequenced in a study of cytomegalovirus exposure and HLA in healthy donors. Researchers ran the PCR with 60 Vbeta and 13 Jbeta primers. The repertoire was sequenced with immunoSEQ multiplex PCR; TCRdb's copy has only in-frame clones and lacks some. Among about 190,000 clones listed, around 83% were seen once. Sequencing was done on a sample of PBMCs. The receptors originated from a woman between 18 and 29 years old in good health and CMV-seronegative.

This clone was picked up one time. The chain has TRBV30 and TRBJ1-6, with a possible D match to TRBD1 (6 bases). Germline-derived CDR1 and CDR2 are GTSNPN and SVGIG (reference sequence). V lost 0 bases and J 10 bases, leaving 16 bases between the germline ends. CDR3 length: 15 amino acids. CDR3 in amino acids: CAWSVKAYRESPLHF. DNA of the CDR3: TGTGCCTGGAGTGTAAAAGCCTACAGGGAGTCACCCCTCCACTTT.

J is TRBJ1-3 and V is TRBV27; D gene unclear. Between the trimmed V and J ends, which lost 5 bases and 7 bases, there was a span of 15 bases. The CDR3 spans 14 residues. CDR1 is MNHEY, CDR2 SMNVEV, per germline (reference sequence). In nucleotides, the CDR3 is TGTGCCAGCAGTCTAGGATGTTCTCGGAACACCATATATTTT. Encoded protein: CASSLGCSRNTIYF.

The rearrangement links TRBV19 to TRBJ2-2; the D is unclear. Germline CDR1 and CDR2: LNHDA and SQIVND (reference sequence). Trimming cost V 3 bases and J 7 bases, with 21 bases left between them. This CDR3 region has 17 residues. DNA of the CDR3: TGTGCCAGTAGTATCACCATTAGAGTCGGTGAAGTCGGGGAGCTGTTTTTT. This translates into CASSITIRVGEVGELFF. Based on the CDR3 plus reference TRBV19 and TRBJ2-2, the full variable domain is DGGITQSPKYLFRKEGQNVTLSCEQNLNHDAMYWYRQDPGQGLRLIYYSQIVNDFQKGDIAEGYSVSREKKESFPLTVTSAQKNPTAFYLCASSITIRVGEVGELFFGEGSRLTVL.

The V call is TRBV19, the J call TRBJ2-1; 9 nucleotides match TRBD1. The CDR3 sequence is 15 residues long. V shed 5 bases, J shed 3 bases, and the junction held 5 bases outside the gene matches. CDR1 and CDR2 (germline): LNHDA, SQIVND (reference sequence). This CDR3 reads CASSLTGGFYNEQFF. The CDR3 nucleotides are TGTGCCAGTAGTCTTACAGGGGGCTTCTACAATGAGCAGTTCTTC. Filled out from reference TRBV19 and TRBJ2-1, the complete variable domain reads DGGITQSPKYLFRKEGQNVTLSCEQNLNHDAMYWYRQDPGQGLRLIYYSQIVNDFQKGDIAEGYSVSREKKESFPLTVTSAQKNPTAFYLCASSLTGGFYNEQFFGPGTRLTVL.

This clone was seen just once. The chain recombines TRBV5-4 with TRBJ2-1; 7 nucleotides match TRBD2. The junction had 10 bases not matched to a gene; V was cut back by 5 bases and J by 2 bases. Germline values: CDR1 SGHNT, CDR2 YYREEE (reference sequence). The CDR3 is 16 amino acids. CDR3 nucleotide sequence: TGTGCCAGCAGAATCAGGGCTAGCGGAGCCTACAATGAGCAGTTCTTC. Translating it yields CASRIRASGAYNEQFF.

This sequence joins TRBV5-1 and TRBJ1-1; 8 bases fit TRBD1. Germline values: CDR1 SGHRS, CDR2 YFSETQ. V lost 5 bases, J lost 3 bases, and 3 bases stayed unmatched. This CDR3 region has 13 residues. This CDR3 is CASSTDRDTEAFF. CDR3 in DNA: TGCGCCAGCAGTACGGACAGGGACACTGAAGCTTTCTTT.

The V call is TRBV7-2, the J call TRBJ2-5; 10 bases line up with TRBD2. This CDR3 comprises 17 residues. V lost 5 bases to trimming and J lost 2 bases; unmatched junction nucleotides: 11. CDR1 is SGHTA, CDR2 FQGNSA, per germline. The CDR3 sequence is CASSQFKRGGRQETQYF. The CDR3, as DNA: TGTGCCAGCAGCCAATTCAAGCGGGGGGGGAGGCAAGAGACCCAGTACTTC.

The chain uses TRBV7-6 and TRBJ2-3, with a tentative D call TRBD2 (6 bases). This CDR3 contains 14 residues. Trimming cost V 0 bases and J 2 bases, with 6 bases left between them. Germline V CDR1 and CDR2: SGHVS, FNYEAQ. In nucleotides, the CDR3 is TGTGCCAGCAGCTTAGCGGGACTCACAGATACGCAGTATTTT. Translated, it gives CASSLAGLTDTQYF.

This chain connects TRBV2 to TRBJ2-2, with D tentatively TRBD2 (6 bases). The length of the CDR3 is 13 residues. Germline V lookup: CDR1 SNHLY, CDR2 FYNNEI. V lost 5 bases and J lost 8, with 12 bases in between. The CDR3 DNA reads TGTGCCAGCAGTCAGGGACTTTCTGGGGAGCTGTTTTTT. Translating it yields CASSQGLSGELFF. The full variable domain, rest sourced from reference TRBV2 and TRBJ2-2, is EPEVTQTPSHQVTQMGQEVILRCVPISNHLYFYWYRQILGQKVEFLVSFYNNEISEKSEIFDDQFSVERPDGSNFTLKIRSTKLEDSAMYFCASSQGLSGELFFGEGSRLTVL.

This clone was observed a handful of times. V gene TRBV5-6 combines with J gene TRBJ2-7, with 11 bases identical to TRBD2. Germline loops: CDR1 SGHDT, CDR2 YYEEEE. This CDR3 region has 15 residues. The junction had 5 bases not matched to a gene; V was cut back by 0 bases and J by 6 bases. CDR3 nucleotide sequence: TGTGCCAGCAGCTTGGCTCTAGCGGGAGGAAGCGAGCAGTACGTC. Translated: CASSLALAGGSEQYV.

The chain is built from TRBV30 and TRBJ1-2, with TRBD1 matching over 9 bases. J was trimmed by 4 bases and V by 4 bases; bases with no gene match: 10. The CDR3 contains 15 residues. Looked up from germline, CDR1 is GTSNPN and CDR2 is SVGIG (reference sequence). The chain's CDR3 is CAWIPRDRVSYGYTF. The CDR3 nucleotides are TGTGCCTGGATTCCGAGGGACAGGGTATCCTATGGCTACACCTTC.

This clone was picked up a small number of times. This chain links TRBV11-3 with TRBJ1-2; D not resolved. This CDR3 has 13 amino acids. Trimming took off 2 bases at V and 4 bases at J, with 8 bases between the two ends. Germline V gene sequence: CDR1 SGHNT, CDR2 YENEEA. The CDR3 region is CASSLNGFYGYTF. The DNA of the CDR3 is TGTGCCAGCAGCTTAAACGGGTTCTATGGCTACACCTTC.

V is TRBV19 and J is TRBJ2-1, with 7 bases aligning to TRBD2. The germline gives CDR1 LNHDA, CDR2 SQIVND (reference sequence). This CDR3 region has 17 residues. V was clipped by 5 bases and J by 5 bases; unmatched bases: 15. Here the CDR3 reads CASSALVGGGVDNEQFF. The CDR3 DNA sequence: TGTGCCAGTAGTGCCCTCGTCGGTGGGGGGGTGGACAATGAGCAGTTCTTC.

The V gene is TRBV11-2, the J gene TRBJ2-7; D is possibly TRBD1 (5 bases). Trimming shortened V by 1 base and J by 2 bases, and 12 bases separated the two germline ends. Germline V gene lookup returns CDR1 SGHAT and CDR2 FQNNGV. This CDR3 is built from 15 residues. For the CDR3, the DNA is TGTGCCAGCAGCTTAGGGGCAGGGTCTCCCTACGAGCAGTACGTC. Translation gives CASSLGAGSPYEQYV.

V usage is TRBV11-3 and J usage is TRBJ2-2, with a possible D match to TRBD1 (6 bases). V was clipped by 3 bases and J by 4 bases, with 12 bases between them. The CDR3 runs to 15 residues. CDR1 SGHNT and CDR2 YENEEA come from the germline V gene. CDR3 protein: CASSLDSARTGELFF. Written as DNA, the CDR3 is TGTGCCAGCAGCTTGGACAGCGCACGCACCGGGGAGCTGTTTTTT.

The V call is TRBV6-6, the J call TRBJ2-7, with TRBD1 matching 7 bases. In germline, CDR1 is MNHNY, CDR2 SVGAGI (reference sequence). CDR3 length: 14 amino acids. Trimming removed 0 bases from V and 6 bases from J; junction bases left unmatched: 5. CDR3 protein: CASSYSPGGREQYF. The CDR3 region has the DNA TGTGCCAGCAGTTACTCTCCAGGGGGACGCGAGCAGTACTTC.

The rearrangement joins TRBV11-3 to TRBJ2-1, with 10 bases identical to TRBD2. Germline V CDR1 and CDR2: SGHNT, YENEEA. This CDR3 is 15 amino acids long. V was pared by 5 bases and J by 3 bases, with 4 bases of the junction left unmatched. CDR3 in amino acids: CASSGRTSGYNEQFF. DNA of the CDR3: TGTGCCAGCAGCGGGCGGACTAGCGGCTACAATGAGCAGTTCTTC.

The chain recombines TRBV5-6 with TRBJ1-3; no firm D call. The germline V and J ends were trimmed by 1 base and 2 bases, with 10 bases remaining between them. This CDR3 has 15 amino acids. Germline V gives CDR1 SGHDT, CDR2 YYEEEE. For the CDR3, the DNA is TGTGCCAGCAGCTTGCTGTTTTCCCCTGGAAACACCATATATTTT. Its translation is CASSLLFSPGNTIYF. The complete variable domain, with remaining parts taken from reference TRBV5-6 and TRBJ1-3, reads DAGVTQSPTHLIKTRGQQVTLRCSPKSGHDTVSWYQQALGQGPQFIFQYYEEEERQRGNFPDRFSGHQFPNYSSELNVNALLLGDSALYLCASSLLFSPGNTIYFGEGSWLTVV.

This clone was recorded a few times. This sequence joins TRBV18 and TRBJ1-1; no clear D. V shed 2 bases and J shed 7 bases, with 14 bases lying between them. The CDR3 has 14 residues. Looked up from germline, CDR1 is KGHSH and CDR2 is LQKENI. The CDR3 bases are TGTGCCAGCTCACCAAAAACCATGACTGGTGAAGCTTTCTTT. It specifies CASSPKTMTGEAFF. Using reference TRBV18 and TRBJ1-1 for the parts outside the CDR3, the full variable domain is NAGVMQNPRHLVRRRGQEARLRCSPMKGHSHVYWYRQLPEEGLKFMVYLQKENIIDESGMPKERFSAEFPKEGPSILRIQQVVRGDSAAYFCASSPKTMTGEAFFGQGTRLTVV.

This clone occurred once. V and J are TRBV7-9 and TRBJ1-4; TRBD1 aligns across 8 bases. There are 14 residues in the CDR3. Germline V gives CDR1 SEHNR, CDR2 FQNEAQ (reference sequence). With V trimmed by 5 bases and J by 4 bases, 3 bases remained unmatched. The CDR3 nucleotides read TGTGCCAGCAGCCGACAGGGGTTTAATGAAAAACTGTTTTTT. This sequence encodes CASSRQGFNEKLFF.

This rearrangement joins TRBV7-2 to TRBJ2-4; 8 nucleotides align to TRBD1. Germline V lookup: CDR1 SGHTA, CDR2 FQGNSA. There are 16 residues in the CDR3. J was trimmed by 5 bases and V by 5 bases; bases with no gene match: 11. The CDR3 sequence is CASSLGQGPGQNIQYF. Here the CDR3 DNA reads TGTGCCAGCAGCCTAGGACAGGGACCGGGACAAAACATTCAGTACTTC. Looking up the rest from reference TRBV7-2 and TRBJ2-4 gives the full variable domain: GAGVSQSPSNKVTEKGKDVELRCDPISGHTALYWYRQSLGQGLEFLIYFQGNSAPDKSGLPSDRFSAERTGGSVSTLTIQRTQQEDSAVYLCASSLGQGPGQNIQYFGAGTRLSVL.